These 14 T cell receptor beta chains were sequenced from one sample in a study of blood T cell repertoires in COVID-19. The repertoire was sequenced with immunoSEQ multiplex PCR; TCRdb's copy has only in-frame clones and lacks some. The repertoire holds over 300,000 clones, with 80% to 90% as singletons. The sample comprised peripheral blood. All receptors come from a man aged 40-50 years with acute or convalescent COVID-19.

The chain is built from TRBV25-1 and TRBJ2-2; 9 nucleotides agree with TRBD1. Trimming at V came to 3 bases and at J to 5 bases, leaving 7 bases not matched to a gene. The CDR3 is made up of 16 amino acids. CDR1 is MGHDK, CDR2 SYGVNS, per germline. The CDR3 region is CASSDTRTGVTGELFF. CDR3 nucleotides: TGTGCCAGCAGTGACACCCGGACAGGGGTAACCGGGGAGCTGTTTTTT.

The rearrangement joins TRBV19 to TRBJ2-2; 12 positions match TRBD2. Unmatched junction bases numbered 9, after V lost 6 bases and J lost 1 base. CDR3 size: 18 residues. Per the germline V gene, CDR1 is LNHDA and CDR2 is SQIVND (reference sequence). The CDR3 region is CASRTPRLAGENTGELFF. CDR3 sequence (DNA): TGTGCCAGTAGGACCCCTCGACTAGCGGGGGAGAACACCGGGGAGCTGTTTTTT.

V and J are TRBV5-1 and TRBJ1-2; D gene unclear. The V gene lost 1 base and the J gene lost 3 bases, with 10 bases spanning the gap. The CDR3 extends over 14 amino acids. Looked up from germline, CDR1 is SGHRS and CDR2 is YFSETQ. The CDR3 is CASSLTGMDYGYTF. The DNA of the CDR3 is TGCGCCAGCAGCTTGACCGGGATGGACTATGGCTACACCTTC.

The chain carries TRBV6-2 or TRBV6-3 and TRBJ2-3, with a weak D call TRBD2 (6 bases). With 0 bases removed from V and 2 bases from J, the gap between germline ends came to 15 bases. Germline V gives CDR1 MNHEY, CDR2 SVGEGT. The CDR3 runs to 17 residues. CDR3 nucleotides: TGTGCCAGCAGTTACTCGAAGGCGGGGCCAGTCACAGATACGCAGTATTTT. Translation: CASSYSKAGPVTDTQYF.

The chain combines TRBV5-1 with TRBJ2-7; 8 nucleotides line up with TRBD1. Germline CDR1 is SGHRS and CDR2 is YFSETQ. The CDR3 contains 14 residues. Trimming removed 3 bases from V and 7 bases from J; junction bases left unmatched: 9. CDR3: CASSWEDRAGEQYF. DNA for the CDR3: TGCGCCAGCAGCTGGGAGGACAGGGCAGGTGAGCAGTACTTC.

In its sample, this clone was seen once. CDR3 nucleotides: TGTGCCATCAGTATAGGGACTAGTGGTGAGCAGTTCTTC. It encodes CAISIGTSGEQFF. The genes are TRBV10-3 and TRBJ2-1; 8 nucleotides line up with TRBD2. CDR3 length: 13 amino acids. The germline gives CDR1 ENHRY, CDR2 SYGVKD. Losses at the gene ends were 5 bases for V and 9 bases for J; bases not matched to a gene: 6.

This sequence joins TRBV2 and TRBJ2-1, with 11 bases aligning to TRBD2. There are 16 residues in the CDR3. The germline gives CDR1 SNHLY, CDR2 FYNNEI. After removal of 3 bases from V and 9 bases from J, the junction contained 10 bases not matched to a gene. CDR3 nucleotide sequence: TGTGCCAGCAGTGACGGGCTAGCGGGGGGTTCGGGTGAGCAGTTCTTC. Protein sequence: CASSDGLAGGSGEQFF.

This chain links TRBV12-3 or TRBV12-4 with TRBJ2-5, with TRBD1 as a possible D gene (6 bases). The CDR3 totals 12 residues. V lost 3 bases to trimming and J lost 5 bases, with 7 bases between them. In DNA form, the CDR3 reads TGTGCCAGCAGTTTTGACAGGGAGACCCAGTACTTC. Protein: CASSFDRETQYF.

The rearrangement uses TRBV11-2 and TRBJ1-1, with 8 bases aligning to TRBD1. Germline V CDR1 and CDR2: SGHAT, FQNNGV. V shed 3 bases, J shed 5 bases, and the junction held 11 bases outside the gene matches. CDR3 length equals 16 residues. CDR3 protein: CASSFLRGRSGTEAFF. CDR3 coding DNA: TGTGCCAGCAGCTTCCTCAGGGGGCGGAGTGGGACTGAAGCTTTCTTT. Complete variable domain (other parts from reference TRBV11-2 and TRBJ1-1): EAGVAQSPRYKIIEKRQSVAFWCNPISGHATLYWYQQILGQGPKLLIQFQNNGVVDDSQLPKDRFSAERLKGVDSTLKIQPAKLEDSAVYLCASSFLRGRSGTEAFFGQGTRLTVV.

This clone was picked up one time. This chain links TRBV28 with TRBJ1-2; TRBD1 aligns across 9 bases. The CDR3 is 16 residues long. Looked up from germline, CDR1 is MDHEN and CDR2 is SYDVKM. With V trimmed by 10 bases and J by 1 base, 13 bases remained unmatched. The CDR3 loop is CATGQGIEYFNYGYTF. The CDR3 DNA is TGTGCCACGGGACAGGGAATTGAGTATTTTAACTATGGCTACACCTTC.

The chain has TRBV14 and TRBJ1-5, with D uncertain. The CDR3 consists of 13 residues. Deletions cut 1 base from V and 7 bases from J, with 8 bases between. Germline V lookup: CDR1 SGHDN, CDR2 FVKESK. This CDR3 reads CASSQAFGQPQHF. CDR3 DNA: TGTGCCAGCAGCCAAGCATTTGGCCAGCCCCAGCATTTT. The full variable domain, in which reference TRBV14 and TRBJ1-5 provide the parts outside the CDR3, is EAGVTQFPSHSVIEKGQTVTLRCDPISGHDNLYWYRRVMGKEIKFLLHFVKESKQDESGMPNNRFLAERTGGTYSTLKVQPAELEDSGVYFCASSQAFGQPQHFGDGTRLSIL.

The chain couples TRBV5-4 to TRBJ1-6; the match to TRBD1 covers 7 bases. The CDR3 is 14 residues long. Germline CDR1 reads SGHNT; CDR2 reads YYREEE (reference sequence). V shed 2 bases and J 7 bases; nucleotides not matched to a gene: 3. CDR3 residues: CASSFDRDNSPLHF. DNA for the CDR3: TGTGCCAGCAGCTTCGACAGGGACAATTCACCCCTCCACTTT. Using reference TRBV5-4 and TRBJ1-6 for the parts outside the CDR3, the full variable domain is ETGVTQSPTHLIKTRGQQVTLRCSSQSGHNTVSWYQQALGQGPQFIFQYYREEENGRGNFPPRFSGLQFPNYSSELNVNALELDDSALYLCASSFDRDNSPLHFGNGTRLTVT.

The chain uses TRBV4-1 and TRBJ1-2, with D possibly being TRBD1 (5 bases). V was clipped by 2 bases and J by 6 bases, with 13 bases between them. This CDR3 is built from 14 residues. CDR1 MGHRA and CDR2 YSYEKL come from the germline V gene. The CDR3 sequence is CASSQTQGLHGYTF. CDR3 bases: TGCGCCAGCAGCCAAACCCAGGGCCTCCATGGCTACACCTTC.

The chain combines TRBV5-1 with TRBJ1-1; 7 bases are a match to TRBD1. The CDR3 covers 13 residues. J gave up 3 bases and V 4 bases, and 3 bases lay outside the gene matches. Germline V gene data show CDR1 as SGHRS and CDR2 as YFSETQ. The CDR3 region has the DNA TGCGCCAGCAGCACGGGGACAGACACTGAAGCTTTCTTT. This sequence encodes CASSTGTDTEAFF.